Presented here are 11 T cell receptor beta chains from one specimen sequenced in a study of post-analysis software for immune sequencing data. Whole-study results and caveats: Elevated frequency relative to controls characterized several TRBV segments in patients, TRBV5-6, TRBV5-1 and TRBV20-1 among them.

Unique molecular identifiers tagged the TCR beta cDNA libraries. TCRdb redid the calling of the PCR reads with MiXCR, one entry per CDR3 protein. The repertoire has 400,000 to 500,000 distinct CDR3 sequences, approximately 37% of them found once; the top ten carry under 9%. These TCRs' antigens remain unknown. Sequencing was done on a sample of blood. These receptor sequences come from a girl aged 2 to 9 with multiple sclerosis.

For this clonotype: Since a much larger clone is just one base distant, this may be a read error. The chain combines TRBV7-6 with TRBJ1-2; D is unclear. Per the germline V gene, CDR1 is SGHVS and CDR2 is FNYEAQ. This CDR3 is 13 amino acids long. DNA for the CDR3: TGTGCCAGCAGCTTAGGGCCTAACTATGGCTGCACCTTC. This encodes CASSLGPNYGCTF.

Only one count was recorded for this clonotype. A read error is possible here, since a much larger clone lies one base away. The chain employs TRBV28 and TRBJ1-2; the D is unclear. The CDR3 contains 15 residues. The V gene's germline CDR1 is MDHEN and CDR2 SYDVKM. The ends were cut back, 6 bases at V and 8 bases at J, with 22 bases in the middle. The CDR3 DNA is TGTGCCAGCAGCACGGCCGGAAACGCATGGTGGGGCTACACCTTC. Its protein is CASSTAGNAWWGYTF.

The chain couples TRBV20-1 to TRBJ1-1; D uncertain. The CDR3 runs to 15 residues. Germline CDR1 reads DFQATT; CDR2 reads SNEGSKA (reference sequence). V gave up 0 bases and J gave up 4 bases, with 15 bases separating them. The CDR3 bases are TGCAGTGCTAGAGACCCAATGAGGTCATCCACTGAAGCTTTCTTT. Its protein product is CSARDPMRSSTEAFF.

The CDR3: CASSLAGGDPIDGYTF. The CDR3 coding sequence is TGTGCCAGCAGCTTAGCAGGGGGCGACCCCATTGATGGCTACACCTTC. The chain employs TRBV7-2 and TRBJ1-2, with 7 bases identical to TRBD1. Trimming removed 0 bases from V and 6 bases from J; junction bases left unmatched: 10. This CDR3 has 16 amino acids. Per the germline V gene, CDR1 is SGHTA and CDR2 is FQGNSA.

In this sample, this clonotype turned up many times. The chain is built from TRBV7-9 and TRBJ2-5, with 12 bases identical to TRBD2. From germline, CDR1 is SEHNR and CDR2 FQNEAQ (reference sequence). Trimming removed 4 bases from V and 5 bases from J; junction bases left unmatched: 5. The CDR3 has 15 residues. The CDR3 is CASSSLAGGQETQYF. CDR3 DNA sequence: TGTGCCAGCAGCTCCCTAGCGGGGGGGCAGGAGACCCAGTACTTC.

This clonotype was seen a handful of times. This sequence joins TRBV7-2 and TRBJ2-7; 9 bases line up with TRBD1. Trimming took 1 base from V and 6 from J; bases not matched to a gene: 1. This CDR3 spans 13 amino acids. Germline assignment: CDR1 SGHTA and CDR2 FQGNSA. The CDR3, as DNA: TGTGCCAGCAGCTTAGGGACAGGGGCCGAGCAGTACTTC. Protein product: CASSLGTGAEQYF.

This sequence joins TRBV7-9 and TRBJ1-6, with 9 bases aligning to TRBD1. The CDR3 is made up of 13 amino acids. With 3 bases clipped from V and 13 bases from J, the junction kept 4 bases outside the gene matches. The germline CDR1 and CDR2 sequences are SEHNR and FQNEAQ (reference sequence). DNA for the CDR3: TGTGCCAGCAGCTTGGGGACAGGGAACCCCCTCCACTTT. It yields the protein CASSLGTGNPLHF.

CDR3 in amino acids: CASSYLFYSVTGELFF. Here the CDR3 DNA reads TGTGCCAGCAGTTACCTTTTCTATTCGGTTACCGGGGAGCTGTTTTTT. The chain couples TRBV6-5 to TRBJ2-2; D unclear. Deletions cut 2 bases from V and 5 bases from J, with 15 bases between. The CDR3 spans 16 residues. Germline V gives CDR1 MNHEY, CDR2 SVGAGI.

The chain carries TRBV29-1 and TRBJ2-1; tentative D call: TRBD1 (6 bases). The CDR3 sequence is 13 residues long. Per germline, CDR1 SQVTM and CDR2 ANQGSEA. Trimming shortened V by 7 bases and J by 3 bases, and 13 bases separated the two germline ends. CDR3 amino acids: CSGSQGIYNEQFF. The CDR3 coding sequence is TGCAGCGGGTCACAGGGAATCTACAATGAGCAGTTCTTC.

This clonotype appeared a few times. For the CDR3, the DNA is TGTGCCAGCAGCTTAGCCCGGACTAGCGGATCGAGTATTGAGCAGTTCTTC. As protein: CASSLARTSGSSIEQFF. This sequence joins TRBV7-2 and TRBJ2-1; 10 nucleotides agree with TRBD2. The V segment lost 0 bases and the J segment 9 bases; nucleotides outside the gene matches: 11. Germline CDR1 is SGHTA and CDR2 is FQGNSA. The CDR3 has 17 amino acids.

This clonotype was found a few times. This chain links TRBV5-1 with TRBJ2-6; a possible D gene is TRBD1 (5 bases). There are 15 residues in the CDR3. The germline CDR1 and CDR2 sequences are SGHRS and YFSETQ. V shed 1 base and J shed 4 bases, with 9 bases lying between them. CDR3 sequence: CASSLLGAGANVLTF. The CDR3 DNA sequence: TGCGCCAGCAGCTTGTTAGGGGCGGGGGCCAACGTCCTGACTTTC.